The present T cell receptor beta chain was sequenced within a study of neurological immune-mediated disorders. A single run covered 15-18 subjects with over 190 million TCR-beta sequences. MiXCR was run by TCRdb on the 5' RACE reads, yielding one entry per CDR3 protein. Seen here are 85,000 to 90,000 distinct CDR3 sequences, roughly 3.5% observed once, and the top ten hold about 3%. The CDR3 is 16 residues long. The germline gives CDR1 DFQATT, CDR2 SNEGSKA (reference sequence). V gave up 0 bases and J gave up 2 bases, with 16 bases separating them. On this clonotype: A much larger clone is a single base away; this may be a read error.

Material for sequencing was PBMCs. This rearrangement joins TRBV20-1 to TRBJ1-2, with unresolved D. This sequence originates from a woman aged 45-59 years with multiple sclerosis. The CDR3 nucleotides are TGCAGTGCTAGAGATGAACAGCAGTCTATAAACTATGGCTACACCTTC. Translation: CSARDEQQSINYGYTF.